This entry lists 9 T cell receptor beta chains sequenced from one sample in a study of blood T cell repertoires in COVID-19. Produced via immunoSEQ multiplex PCR; TCRdb's table is partial and in-frame only. The table has around 97,000 clones, roughly 90% seen once. Source material: peripheral blood. The source of these receptors is a woman aged 55-69 years with acute or convalescent COVID-19.

About this clone: Mismatch with germline at one junction end may stem from a read error. This chain joins TRBV29-1 and TRBJ2-1, with 8 bases matching TRBD2. This CDR3 region has 14 residues. CDR1 is SQVTM, CDR2 ANQGSEA, per germline. The CDR3 region is CSVEDLAGGGEQFF. CDR3 DNA: TGCAGCGTGGAAGACTTGGCGGGAGGCGGTGAGCAGTTCTTC.

The CDR3 spells CASSPNGAGVVFF. The CDR3 coding sequence is TGTGCCAGCAGCCCAAATGGGGCAGGGGTGGTGTTTTTT. J is TRBJ2-2 and V is TRBV3-1 (or the pseudogene TRBV3-2); D might be TRBD1 (6 bases). Trimming removed 4 bases from V and 15 bases from J, with 18 bases in between. The CDR3 has 13 amino acids. Germline CDR1 LGHDT, CDR2 YNNKEL (reference sequence).

This clone was observed many times. The same CDR3 can be traced to other DNA sequences in this sample. The V and J genes are TRBV3-1 (or the pseudogene TRBV3-2) and TRBJ2-2; unclear D gene. Trimming stripped 1 base from V and 2 bases from J, with 5 bases between. The CDR3 totals 14 residues. Germline loops: CDR1 LGHDT, CDR2 YNNKEL (reference sequence). The DNA for the CDR3 is TGTGCCAGCAGCCAAGGACTTAACACCGGGGAGCTGTTTTTT. Translating it yields CASSQGLNTGELFF.

CDR3 sequence reads: CASSFSGRASYEQYF. The CDR3 bases are TGTGCCAGCAGCTTTAGCGGGAGGGCCTCCTACGAGCAGTACTTC. The V gene is TRBV11-2, the J gene TRBJ2-7; the match to TRBD2 covers 11 bases. CDR3 length equals 15 residues. Germline V CDR1 and CDR2: SGHAT, FQNNGV. J was trimmed by 0 bases and V by 3 bases; bases with no gene match: 1.

The chain combines TRBV6-2 or TRBV6-3 with TRBJ2-4, with 8 bases that match TRBD2. The CDR3 runs 17 residues. Per the germline V gene, CDR1 is MNHEY and CDR2 is SVGEGT. Trimming at V came to 6 bases and at J to 0 bases, leaving 10 bases not matched to a gene. Here the CDR3 reads CASSLAGRGLAKNIQYF. The CDR3 bases are TGTGCCAGCAGCTTAGCGGGGCGGGGATTAGCCAAAAACATTCAGTACTTC.

V usage is TRBV29-1 and J usage is TRBJ1-2; D is undetermined. This CDR3 contains 14 residues. Germline CDR1 and CDR2: SQVTM and ANQGSEA. Trimming cost V 6 bases and J 1 base, with 15 bases left between them. The CDR3 nucleotides read TGCAGCGTGGAGGCTGGGGTACATAACTATGGCTACACCTTC. Encoded protein: CSVEAGVHNYGYTF.

The J gene is TRBJ2-2, the V gene TRBV19; 11 nucleotides agree with TRBD1. CDR1 LNHDA and CDR2 SQIVND come from the germline V gene (reference sequence). The trim removed 5 bases at V and 6 bases at J, leaving 8 bases unmatched. This CDR3 has 16 amino acids. CDR3 in DNA: TGTGCCAGTAGTCCACGGACAGGGGGCATCGCCGGGGAGCTGTTTTTT. It yields the protein CASSPRTGGIAGELFF.

The chain carries TRBV5-1 and TRBJ1-2, with 8 positions matching TRBD1. V trimming: 4 bases; J trimming: 4 bases; junction bases outside the gene matches: 6. The CDR3 loop spans 14 amino acids. Looked up from germline, CDR1 is SGHRS and CDR2 is YFSETQ. Here the CDR3 DNA reads TGCGCCAGCAGCCCGACAGGGGAAAGCTATGGCTACACCTTC. Amino acid sequence: CASSPTGESYGYTF.

The J gene is TRBJ1-4, the V gene TRBV2; TRBD1 agrees at 12 bases. The CDR3 is 16 amino acids. V was pared by 8 bases and J by 0 bases, with 4 bases of the junction left unmatched. The germline CDR1 and CDR2 sequences are SNHLY and FYNNEI. CDR3 nucleotide sequence: TGTGCCAGCGGCCGGGACAGGGGGCCAACTAATGAAAAACTGTTTTTT. Its protein is CASGRDRGPTNEKLFF.